This is a list of T cell receptor beta chains from one sample in a study of radiation and T cells in renal cell carcinoma. Data came from immunoSEQ multiplex PCR; TCRdb stores just in-frame clones and leaves some out. The sample lists 130,000 or so clones; roughly 90% were seen once. The source material was blood, sampled from a patient whose treatment included radiotherapy and nephrectomy. The receptors come from a woman aged 50 to 60 with renal cell carcinoma. Each CDR3 is given with its conserved first and last residue. The order of the fields is V gene, J gene, D gene, clone size, CDR3 protein, CDR3 DNA. The D gene is left open where the match is weak. Clone size, where shown, is once, few, many, or a class for clones that have expanded.

>TRBV7-6|TRBJ1-3|TRBD1|NA
CASSTVPVRDRRSSGGNTIYF
TGTGCCAGCAGCACCGTCCCCGTCCGGGACAGGCGGTCGAGTGGTGGAAACACCATATATTTT
>TRBV2|TRBJ1-3|TRBD1|NA
CASTRVQGAGNTIYF
TGTGCCAGCACCCGGGTCCAGGGGGCTGGAAACACCATATATTTT
>TRBV19|TRBJ2-2|NA|NA
CASSTTATGELFF
TGTGCCAGTAGTACGACAGCTACCGGGGAGCTGTTTTTT
>TRBV19|TRBJ2-2|TRBD1|NA
CASSLGTGRRRELFF
TGTGCCAGTAGTCTAGGGACAGGGAGGAGGAGGGAGCTGTTTTTT
>TRBV23-1|TRBJ2-2|TRBD1|NA
CASSHRDRGTGELFF
TGCGCCAGCAGTCACCGGGACAGGGGCACCGGGGAGCTGTTTTTT
>TRBV5-1|TRBJ2-7|NA|NA
CASSLDGPEYEQYF
TGCGCCAGCAGCTTGGATGGACCCGAATACGAGCAGTACTTC
>TRBV13|TRBJ1-4|TRBD1|NA
CASSIRDRGPDEKLFF
TGTGCCAGCAGCATCCGGGACAGGGGGCCAGATGAAAAACTGTTTTTT
>TRBV29-1|TRBJ2-1|TRBD2|NA
CSGEAGGPYNEQFF
TGCAGCGGTGAAGCGGGGGGGCCCTACAATGAGCAGTTCTTC
>TRBV6-6|TRBJ1-6|TRBD1|NA
CASSPGQGNSPLHF
TGTGCCAGCAGCCCGGGACAGGGGAATTCACCCCTCCACTTT
>TRBV11-2|TRBJ1-2|NA|NA
CASSLDQGSYGYTF
TGTGCCAGCAGCTTAGATCAGGGCAGCTATGGCTACACCTTC
>TRBV7-2|TRBJ2-3|TRBD2|NA
CASGWTSGGRRIF
TGTGCCAGCGGGTGGACTAGCGGGGGGCGCCGCATCTTT
>TRBV7-6|TRBJ1-2|TRBD1|NA
CASSPWVVPGQIYGYTF
TGTGCCAGCAGCCCCTGGGTTGTACCGGGACAGATATATGGCTACACCTTC
>TRBV29-1|TRBJ1-4|NA|NA
CSVGGGSEKLFF
TGCAGCGTTGGGGGAGGAAGCGAAAAACTGTTTTTT
>TRBV2|TRBJ2-7|NA|NA
CASSQDRRAYEQYF
TGTGCCAGCAGCCAAGACCGCCGCGCCTACGAGCAGTACTTC
>TRBV7-8|TRBJ1-5|NA|NA
CASSAVSQSNQPQHF
TGTGCCAGCAGCGCAGTCTCTCAGAGCAATCAGCCCCAGCATTTT
>TRBV4-3|TRBJ2-5|NA|NA
CASSQDWHPQETQYF
TGCGCCAGCAGCCAAGATTGGCACCCACAAGAGACCCAGTACTTC
>TRBV6-5|TRBJ1-2|NA|NA
CASKEGNYGYTF
TGTGCCAGCAAAGAGGGGAACTATGGCTACACCTTC
>TRBV2|TRBJ1-4|NA|NA
CASSGALEKLFF
TGTGCCAGCAGTGGGGCGCTGGAAAAACTGTTTTTT
>TRBV6-1|TRBJ1-1|NA|NA
CASSAEMNTEAFF
TGTGCCAGCAGTGCGGAAATGAACACTGAAGCTTTCTTT
>TRBV4-1|TRBJ1-5|TRBD1|NA
CASSQQGGDQPQHF
TGCGCCAGCAGCCAACAGGGGGGAGATCAGCCCCAGCATTTT
>TRBV4-1|TRBJ2-7|TRBD2|NA
CASSLAGSYEQYF
TGCGCCAGCTCCCTAGCGGGATCCTACGAGCAGTACTTC
>TRBV2|TRBJ2-3|TRBD1|NA
CASTGQPTDTQYF
TGTGCCAGCACGGGACAGCCCACAGATACGCAGTATTTT
>TRBV30|TRBJ1-2|NA|NA
CAWSSGTYNYGYTF
TGTGCCTGGAGCTCCGGGACATATAACTATGGCTACACCTTC
>TRBV12-5|TRBJ2-6|NA|NA
CASGLQGSPGANVLTF
TGTGCTAGTGGTTTACAGGGTTCCCCTGGGGCCAACGTCCTGACTTTC
>TRBV18|TRBJ1-2|NA|NA
CASSPSNSYGYTF
TGTGCCAGCTCACCCTCCAACTCCTATGGCTACACCTTC
>TRBV18|TRBJ2-7|NA|few
CASSPPSRGTYEQYF
TGTGCCAGCTCACCACCCTCTAGGGGTACCTACGAGCAGTACTTC
>TRBV5-1|TRBJ1-5|NA|once
CASSSGHDSNQPQHF
TGCGCCAGCAGCTCTGGACACGATAGCAATCAGCCCCAGCATTTT
>TRBV7-2|TRBJ2-3|NA|NA
CASSIVYTDTQYF
TGTGCCAGCAGTATCGTCTACACAGATACGCAGTATTTT
>TRBV18|TRBJ1-3|NA|NA
CASSPDVDPLGNTIYF
TGTGCCAGCTCACCAGACGTAGACCCGCTGGGAAACACCATATATTTT
>TRBV5-1|TRBJ2-3|NA|NA
CASSSGQRYTDTQYF
TGCGCCAGCAGCTCGGGTCAGCGGTACACAGATACGCAGTATTTT
>TRBV6-5|TRBJ2-7|NA|NA
CASKSGTAYEQYF
TGTGCCAGCAAATCCGGGACCGCCTACGAGCAGTACTTC
>TRBV7-9|TRBJ1-1|TRBD1|NA
CASSSDRGRDTEAFF
TGTGCCAGCAGCTCGGACAGGGGTAGGGACACTGAAGCTTTCTTT
>TRBV7-2|TRBJ2-2|TRBD2|NA
CASSSLGGDTGELFF
TGTGCCAGCAGCTCCTTGGGGGGGGACACCGGGGAGCTGTTTTTT
>TRBV4-1|TRBJ1-2|TRBD1|NA
CASSPGQENYGYTF
TGCGCCAGCAGCCCGGGACAGGAGAACTATGGCTACACCTTC
>TRBV10-3|TRBJ1-4|TRBD1|NA
CAISDPGQGGEKLFF
TGTGCCATCAGTGATCCCGGACAGGGGGGTGAAAAACTGTTTTTT
>TRBV10-2|TRBJ1-6|NA|few
CASSPQFNSPLHF
TGCGCCAGCAGTCCACAATTTAATTCACCCCTCCACTTT
>TRBV5-6|TRBJ2-6|NA|NA
CASSSLYVGTNVLTF
TGTGCCAGCAGCTCCCTTTATGTGGGGACCAACGTCCTGACTTTC
>TRBV6-5|TRBJ1-1|TRBD1|once
CASSPDRAGTEAFF
TGTGCCAGCAGTCCGGACAGGGCGGGCACTGAAGCTTTCTTT
>TRBV19|TRBJ2-7|NA|NA
CASSIQRGTYEQYF
TGTGCCAGTAGTATCCAGAGGGGGACCTACGAGCAGTACTTC
>TRBV7-2|TRBJ2-2|NA|NA
CASRPDRLNTGELFF
TGTGCCAGCAGACCTGACAGGTTGAACACCGGGGAGCTGTTTTTT
>TRBV27|TRBJ2-4|TRBD1|NA
CASSHKTGWSKNIQYF
TGTGCCAGCAGCCACAAGACAGGGTGGTCCAAAAACATTCAGTACTTC
>TRBV7-9|TRBJ1-1|TRBD1|few
CASSLQGGTEAFF
TGTGCCAGCAGCTTACAGGGGGGTACTGAAGCTTTCTTT
>TRBV9|TRBJ2-7|NA|NA
CASSVEPDPSYEQYF
TGTGCCAGCAGCGTAGAACCAGACCCTTCCTACGAGCAGTACTTC
>TRBV5-4|TRBJ2-7|NA|NA
CASSLELGMGEQYF
TGTGCCAGCAGCTTGGAGCTTGGGATGGGAGAGCAGTACTTC
>TRBV5-1|TRBJ2-3|NA|NA
CASYLPGSTDTQYF
TGCGCCAGCTATCTTCCAGGGAGCACAGATACGCAGTATTTT
>TRBV7-9|TRBJ2-7|NA|NA
CASSLLPGASFSYEQYF
TGTGCCAGCAGCCTGTTACCGGGAGCGTCTTTCTCCTACGAGCAGTACTTC
>TRBV18|TRBJ2-5|NA|once
CASSLRDETQYF
TGTGCCAGCTCACTACGGGACGAGACCCAGTACTTC
>TRBV29-1|TRBJ1-4|NA|NA
CSVDLGRGEKLFF
TGCAGCGTTGATTTGGGACGCGGTGAAAAACTGTTTTTT
>TRBV2|TRBJ2-7|NA|NA
CASRKDSSYEQYF
TGTGCCAGCAGAAAAGACAGCTCCTACGAGCAGTACTTC
>TRBV7-9|TRBJ2-6|NA|once
CASSHGTARSGANVLTF
TGTGCCAGCAGCCACGGGACGGCCCGCTCTGGGGCCAACGTCCTGACTTTC
>TRBV13|TRBJ1-1|NA|NA
CASSRAGAEAFF
TGTGCCAGCAGCCGTGCAGGGGCTGAAGCTTTCTTT